Included here is one T cell receptor beta chain sequence, with context. Trimming stripped 5 bases from V and 3 bases from J, with 14 bases between. The germline CDR1 and CDR2 sequences are MNHEY and SMNVEV (reference sequence). The CDR3 covers 14 residues. Treatment: around 19 received Ad26.COV2.S at low or high dose, single or two shots; about 5 received placebo; per-sample allocation not given. After the first vaccine or placebo injection, samples were drawn on day 63. These data belong to a study of Ad26.COV2.S vaccination and SARS-CoV-2 variants. This table comes from immunoSEQ multiplex PCR, and its TCRdb copy is limited to in-frame clones, with some not included. The data show about 410,000 clones, over 75% seen once.

The chain recombines TRBV27 with TRBJ2-7; D is possibly TRBD1 or TRBD2 (5 bases each). Sequenced material: peripheral blood, taken in a trial of Ad26.COV2.S vaccine versus placebo. The receptor was derived from a person aged 18-60 years who received the Ad26.COV2.S COVID-19 vaccine or a placebo. This CDR3 reads CASSPGTASYEQYF. CDR3 bases: TGTGCCAGCAGTCCCGGGACGGCGAGCTACGAGCAGTACTTC.